The T cell receptor (beta chain) under discussion was sequenced for a study of PD-1 blockade in classical Hodgkin lymphoma. Every patient had relapsed following autologous stem cell transplantation, and cohorts differed in brentuximab vedotin exposure. This CDR3 comprises 11 residues. The V end was cut by 8 bases, the J end by 7 bases, with 9 bases between. Germline V gene data show CDR1 as MGHDK and CDR2 as SYGVNS. Produced via immunoSEQ multiplex PCR; TCRdb's table is partial and in-frame only. The data show about 72,000 clones, 85% to 95% seen once. Findings of the study overall: Whoever responded completely had baseline diversity much like that seen in newly diagnosed patients.

In the case of this clone: Its antigen remains unknown.

The clonotype comes from a human donor with classical Hodgkin lymphoma. V usage is TRBV25-1 and J usage is TRBJ2-1, with a weak D call TRBD1 (6 bases). The sequencing here drew on peripheral blood mononuclear cells (PBMCs), taken at baseline. The CDR3 protein is CASQQGNEQFF. The CDR3 DNA reads TGTGCCAGCCAACAGGGAAATGAGCAGTTCTTC. The entire variable domain, with the rest obtained from reference TRBV25-1 and TRBJ2-1, is as follows: EADIYQTPRYLVIGTGKKITLECSQTMGHDKMYWYQQDPGMELHLIHYSYGVNSTEKGDLSSESTVSRIRTEHFPLTLESARPSHTSQYLCASQQGNEQFFGPGTRLTVL.